The rows below give T cell receptor beta chains drawn from one sample of a study of shared clonotypes between healthy human individuals. Measured with immunoSEQ multiplex PCR; TCRdb has only the in-frame clones, and not every one. The sample yields 2 million to 2.5 million clones, more than 90% seen once. Sample: naive CD4+ T cells sorted from blood. The receptors here all came from a man aged 18 to 35 in good health. Each CDR3 is given with its conserved first and last residue. D genes are given only for firm matches. Rows may omit the clone size; those that give it use once, few, many or a size class.

D: -; J: TRBJ2-7; size: -; V: TRBV12-2; CDR3: CASLRQYF; DNA: TGTGCAAGTCTGAGGCAGTACTTC
D: -; J: TRBJ2-2; size: -; V: TRBV25-1; CDR3: CASSSVGKGNTGELFF; DNA: TGTGCCAGCAGTTCGGTGGGTAAGGGGAACACCGGGGAGCTGTTTTTT
D: TRBD2; J: TRBJ2-7; size: -; V: TRBV10-3; CDR3: CAISESRGGEQYF; DNA: TGTGCCATCAGTGAGTCGCGGGGGGGCGAGCAGTACTTC
D: -; J: TRBJ1-6; size: -; V: TRBV6-5; CDR3: CASSSPAGSPLHF; DNA: TGTGCCAGCAGTTCCCCAGCGGGGTCACCCCTCCACTTT
D: TRBD1; J: TRBJ2-3; size: -; V: TRBV28; CDR3: CASRPPPGQVLADTQYF; DNA: TGTGCCAGCAGACCCCCCCCGGGACAGGTATTAGCAGATACGCAGTATTTT
D: -; J: TRBJ1-2; size: -; V: TRBV7-9; CDR3: CASSLGTLIFNYGYTF; DNA: TGTGCCAGCAGCTTAGGGACCCTAATTTTTAACTATGGCTACACCTTC
D: -; J: TRBJ2-7; size: -; V: TRBV7-2; CDR3: CASSFGLWNEQYF; DNA: TGTGCCAGCAGCTTCGGGTTGTGGAACGAGCAGTACTTC
D: -; J: TRBJ1-6; size: -; V: TRBV7-2; CDR3: CASSLDGQGISPLHF; DNA: TGTGCCAGCAGCTTGGACGGACAAGGCATTTCACCCCTCCACTTT
D: -; J: TRBJ2-3; size: -; V: TRBV13; CDR3: CASSLVLTDTQYF; DNA: TGTGCCAGCAGCTTAGTTTTGACAGATACGCAGTATTTT
D: TRBD1; J: TRBJ1-2; size: -; V: TRBV6-5; CDR3: CASSLTGERGYTF; DNA: TGTGCCAGCAGTTTAACAGGGGAGCGCGGCTACACCTTC
D: TRBD1; J: TRBJ2-7; size: -; V: TRBV27; CDR3: CASHSRDRGYEQYF; DNA: TGTGCCAGCCATAGCCGAGACAGGGGCTACGAGCAGTACTTC
D: TRBD1; J: TRBJ1-1; size: -; V: TRBV2; CDR3: CASRTGGTEAFF; DNA: TGTGCCAGCAGGACAGGGGGCACTGAAGCTTTCTTT
D: -; J: TRBJ2-7; size: once; V: TRBV6-1; CDR3: CASSEILGQVTYEQYF; DNA: TGTGCCAGCAGTGAAATCCTAGGGCAGGTCACCTACGAGCAGTACTTC
D: TRBD1; J: TRBJ2-7; size: -; V: TRBV6-5; CDR3: CASSTQGQSYF; DNA: TGTGCCAGCAGTACCCAGGGACAGTCCTACTTC
D: -; J: TRBJ2-3; size: once; V: TRBV5-1; CDR3: CASSFEKTSTDTQYF; DNA: TGCGCCAGCAGCTTTGAAAAAACTAGCACAGATACGCAGTATTTT
D: -; J: TRBJ2-3; size: once; V: TRBV11-3; CDR3: CASSRAGTEIDTDTQYF; DNA: TGTGCCAGCAGCCGGGCCGGGACGGAGATTGACACAGATACGCAGTATTTT
D: -; J: TRBJ2-1; size: -; V: TRBV5-3; CDR3: CARSLPVADPDEQFF; DNA: TGTGCCAGAAGCTTGCCGGTAGCAGATCCTGATGAGCAGTTCTTC
D: -; J: TRBJ2-7; size: -; V: TRBV28; CDR3: CASSPFNSSYEQYF; DNA: TGTGCCAGCAGCCCGTTCAACAGCTCCTACGAGCAGTACTTC
D: TRBD1; J: TRBJ1-4; size: once; V: TRBV30; CDR3: CAWSPTGVVEKLFF; DNA: TGTGCCTGGAGCCCGACAGGGGTTGTTGAAAAACTGTTTTTT
D: -; J: TRBJ2-5; size: -; V: TRBV20-1; CDR3: CSAAGGETQYF; DNA: TGCAGTGCAGCAGGAGGAGAGACCCAGTACTTC
D: TRBD2; J: TRBJ2-3; size: -; V: TRBV6-5; CDR3: CASSYGLAGGADTQYF; DNA: TGTGCCAGCAGTTACGGACTAGCGGGAGGAGCAGATACGCAGTATTTT
D: -; J: TRBJ2-3; size: -; V: TRBV29-1; CDR3: CSVEDTPRLDTQYF; DNA: TGCAGCGTTGAAGATACTCCCCGGTTGGATACGCAGTATTTT
D: -; J: TRBJ1-1; size: -; V: TRBV20-1; CDR3: CSASAFTEAFF; DNA: TGCAGTGCTAGCGCATTCACTGAAGCTTTCTTT
D: -; J: TRBJ2-7; size: -; V: TRBV6-6; CDR3: CASGTYEQYF; DNA: TGTGCCAGCGGCACTTACGAGCAGTACTTC
D: -; J: TRBJ2-2; size: -; V: TRBV11-2; CDR3: CASSLAPTGELFF; DNA: TGTGCCAGCAGCTTAGCCCCCACCGGGGAGCTGTTTTTT
D: -; J: TRBJ1-5; size: -; V: TRBV30; CDR3: CAWSFSGRNNQPQHF; DNA: TGTGCCTGGAGTTTTTCTGGACGTAACAATCAGCCCCAGCATTTT
D: TRBD1; J: TRBJ2-3; size: -; V: TRBV19; CDR3: CASNLGQSTDTQYF; DNA: TGTGCCAGTAACTTGGGACAGAGCACAGATACGCAGTATTTT